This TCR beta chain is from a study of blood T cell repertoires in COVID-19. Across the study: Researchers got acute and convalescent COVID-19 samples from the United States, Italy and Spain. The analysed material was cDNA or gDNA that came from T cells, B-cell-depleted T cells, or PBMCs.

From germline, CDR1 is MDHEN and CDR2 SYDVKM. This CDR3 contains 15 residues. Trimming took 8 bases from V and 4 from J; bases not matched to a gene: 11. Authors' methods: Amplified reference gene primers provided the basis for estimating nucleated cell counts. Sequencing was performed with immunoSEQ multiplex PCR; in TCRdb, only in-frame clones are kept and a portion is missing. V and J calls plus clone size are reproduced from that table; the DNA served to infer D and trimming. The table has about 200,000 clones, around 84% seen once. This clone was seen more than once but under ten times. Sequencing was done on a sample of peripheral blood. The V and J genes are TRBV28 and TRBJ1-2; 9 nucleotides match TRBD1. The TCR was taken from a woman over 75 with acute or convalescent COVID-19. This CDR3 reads CASVTPGTGPYGYTF. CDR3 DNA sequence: TGTGCCAGCGTGACCCCGGGGACAGGGCCCTATGGCTACACCTTC.